Listed below are T cell receptor beta chains from one sample, sequenced in a study of T cells expressing NK-cell markers. TCRdb derives one entry per CDR3 protein from the 5' RACE reads, leaving out DNA. The sample spans around 470,000 distinct CDR3 sequences; the ten largest clones claim almost 1.5%. The sequencing input was blood T cells: a sorted CD56 or NKG2C T cell subset, CD4+ or CD8+ T cells, or bulk PBMC T cells (not recorded which). These TCRs come from a woman aged 45-60 years in good health. CDR3s include the opening cysteine and the closing phenylalanine or tryptophan.

V gene: TRBV6-6
J gene: TRBJ2-2
CDR3 length: 13
CDR3 protein: CASSYKNTGELFF

V gene: TRBV6-5
J gene: TRBJ1-4
CDR3 length: 15
CDR3 protein: CASSPLGGRNEKLFF

V gene: TRBV5-6
J gene: TRBJ2-6
CDR3 length: 16
CDR3 protein: CASSLAAGVGANVLTF

V gene: TRBV5-1
J gene: TRBJ2-3
CDR3 length: 17
CDR3 protein: CASSPGGIGGGTDTQYF

V gene: TRBV29-1
J gene: TRBJ2-3
CDR3 length: 12
CDR3 protein: CSVVAVSDTQYF

V gene: TRBV13
J gene: TRBJ2-7
CDR3 length: 14
CDR3 protein: CASSLSGSYVEQYF

V gene: TRBV5-1
J gene: TRBJ2-6
CDR3 length: 17
CDR3 protein: CASSSGGTSSGANVLTF

V gene: TRBV28
J gene: TRBJ1-2
CDR3 length: 15
CDR3 protein: CASTIEGQGANGYTF

V gene: TRBV7-9
J gene: TRBJ2-7
CDR3 length: 16
CDR3 protein: CASSLALTGDSYEQYF

V gene: TRBV5-1
J gene: TRBJ2-1
CDR3 length: 17
CDR3 protein: CASSWETSGRVYNEQFF

V gene: TRBV7-2
J gene: TRBJ2-3
CDR3 length: 14
CDR3 protein: CASSFSGRRDTQYF

V gene: TRBV12-3/TRBV12-4
J gene: TRBJ2-1
CDR3 length: 16
CDR3 protein: CASRLGVRAYDNEQFF

V gene: TRBV7-3
J gene: TRBJ2-1
CDR3 length: 11
CDR3 protein: CASSPGTEQFF

V gene: TRBV5-6
J gene: TRBJ2-4
CDR3 length: 15
CDR3 protein: CASSPDILAKNIQYF

V gene: TRBV27
J gene: TRBJ2-3
CDR3 length: 14
CDR3 protein: CASSLGQGVDTQYF

V gene: TRBV5-1
J gene: TRBJ1-2
CDR3 length: 15
CDR3 protein: CASSSEGSPVYGYTF

V gene: TRBV20-1
J gene: TRBJ2-3
CDR3 length: 15
CDR3 protein: CSASATRSNTDTQYF

V gene: TRBV11-2
J gene: TRBJ2-2
CDR3 length: 17
CDR3 protein: CASSPDRVVSNTGELFF

V gene: TRBV18
J gene: TRBJ2-5
CDR3 length: 15
CDR3 protein: CASSPLDWFQETQYF

V gene: TRBV12-3/TRBV12-4
J gene: TRBJ2-5
CDR3 length: 14
CDR3 protein: CASSLMGPGETQYF

V gene: TRBV6-6
J gene: TRBJ2-1
CDR3 length: 13
CDR3 protein: CASISTMYNEQFF

V gene: TRBV5-1
J gene: TRBJ2-1
CDR3 length: 13
CDR3 protein: CASRRYSGNEQFF

V gene: TRBV12-3/TRBV12-4
J gene: TRBJ2-3
CDR3 length: 15
CDR3 protein: CASSLLAGFADTQYF

V gene: TRBV5-1
J gene: TRBJ2-2
CDR3 length: 17
CDR3 protein: CASSLDGVGTNTGELFF

V gene: TRBV7-9
J gene: TRBJ2-5
CDR3 length: 14
CDR3 protein: CASSLAAGHPKWYF

V gene: TRBV6-6
J gene: TRBJ2-1
CDR3 length: 11
CDR3 protein: CASSSRVSYFF

V gene: TRBV6-5
J gene: TRBJ1-4
CDR3 length: 14
CDR3 protein: CASSYGGAGEKLFF

V gene: TRBV7-9
J gene: TRBJ2-3
CDR3 length: 17
CDR3 protein: CASSSGGSGMFTDTQYF

V gene: TRBV11-3
J gene: TRBJ2-3
CDR3 length: 13
CDR3 protein: CASSPGDPDTQYF

V gene: TRBV12-3/TRBV12-4
J gene: TRBJ2-3
CDR3 length: 13
CDR3 protein: CASRSGNADTQYF

V gene: TRBV5-1
J gene: TRBJ2-1
CDR3 length: 16
CDR3 protein: CASSLGGPTGYNEQFF

V gene: TRBV5-6
J gene: TRBJ1-2
CDR3 length: 15
CDR3 protein: CASSLVGQGAYGYTF

V gene: TRBV4-1
J gene: TRBJ2-5
CDR3 length: 15
CDR3 protein: CASSQEEGAQETQYF

V gene: TRBV20-1
J gene: TRBJ2-3
CDR3 length: 12
CDR3 protein: CSAGVWTDTQYF

V gene: TRBV12-3/TRBV12-4
J gene: TRBJ2-2
CDR3 length: 16
CDR3 protein: CASTLEGSGHTGELFF

V gene: TRBV7-9
J gene: TRBJ2-2
CDR3 length: 16
CDR3 protein: CASSSHRDPNTGELFF

V gene: TRBV28
J gene: TRBJ2-5
CDR3 length: 15
CDR3 protein: CASSSPYRKQIAQYF

V gene: TRBV20-1
J gene: TRBJ2-5
CDR3 length: 14
CDR3 protein: CSASRGSRGETQYF

V gene: TRBV11-2
J gene: TRBJ2-2
CDR3 length: 15
CDR3 protein: CASSSGTRDTGELFF

V gene: TRBV5-1
J gene: TRBJ2-2
CDR3 length: 16
CDR3 protein: CASSTYRGHNTGELFF

V gene: TRBV10-3
J gene: TRBJ2-2
CDR3 length: 15
CDR3 protein: CAIRGTGEITGELFF

V gene: TRBV12-3/TRBV12-4
J gene: TRBJ1-2
CDR3 length: 11
CDR3 protein: CASTALYGYTF

V gene: TRBV2
J gene: TRBJ2-5
CDR3 length: 15
CDR3 protein: CASSWTSGNRETQYF

V gene: TRBV10-3
J gene: TRBJ1-1
CDR3 length: 16
CDR3 protein: CAISGRDGSGGTEAFF